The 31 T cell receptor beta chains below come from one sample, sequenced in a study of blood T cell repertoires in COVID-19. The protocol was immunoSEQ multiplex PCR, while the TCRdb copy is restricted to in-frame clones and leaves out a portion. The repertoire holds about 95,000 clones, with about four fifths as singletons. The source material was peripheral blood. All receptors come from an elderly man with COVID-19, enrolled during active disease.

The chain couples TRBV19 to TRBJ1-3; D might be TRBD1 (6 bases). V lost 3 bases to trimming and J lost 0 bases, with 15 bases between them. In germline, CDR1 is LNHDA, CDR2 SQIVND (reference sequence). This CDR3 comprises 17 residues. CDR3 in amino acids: CASSISYAGVSGNTIYF. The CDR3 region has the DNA TGTGCCAGTAGTATTTCCTACGCAGGGGTCTCTGGAAACACCATATATTTT.

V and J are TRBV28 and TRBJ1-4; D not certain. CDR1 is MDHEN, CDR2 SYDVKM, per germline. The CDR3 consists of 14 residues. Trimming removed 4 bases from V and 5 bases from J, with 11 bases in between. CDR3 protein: CASSSTPENEKLFF. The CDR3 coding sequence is TGTGCCAGCAGTTCAACCCCTGAGAATGAAAAACTGTTTTTT. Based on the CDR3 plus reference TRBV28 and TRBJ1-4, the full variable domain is DVKVTQSSRYLVKRTGEKVFLECVQDMDHENMFWYRQDPGLGLRLIYFSYDVKMKEKGDIPEGYSVSREKKERFSLILESASTNQTSMYLCASSSTPENEKLFFGSGTQLSVL.

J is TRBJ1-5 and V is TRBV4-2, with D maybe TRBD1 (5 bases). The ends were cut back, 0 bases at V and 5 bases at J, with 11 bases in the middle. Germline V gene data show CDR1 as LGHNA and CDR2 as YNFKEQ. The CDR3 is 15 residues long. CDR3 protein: CASSQDRRGYQPQHF. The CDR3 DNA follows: TGTGCCAGCAGCCAAGATCGGCGGGGGTATCAGCCCCAGCATTTT.

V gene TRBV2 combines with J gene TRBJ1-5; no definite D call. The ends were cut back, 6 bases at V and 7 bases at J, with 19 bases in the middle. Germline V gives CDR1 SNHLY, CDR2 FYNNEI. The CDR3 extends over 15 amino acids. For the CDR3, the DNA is TGTGCCAGCAGGGACCGGGTCGGGGATGGGCAGCCCCAGCATTTT. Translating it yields CASRDRVGDGQPQHF.

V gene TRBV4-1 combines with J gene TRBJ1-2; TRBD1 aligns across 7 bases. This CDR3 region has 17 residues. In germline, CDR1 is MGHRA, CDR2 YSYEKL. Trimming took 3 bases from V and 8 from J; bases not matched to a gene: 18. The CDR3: CASSHRPGTAFFGGYTF. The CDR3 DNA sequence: TGCGCCAGCAGCCACCGACCCGGGACAGCCTTTTTTGGGGGCTACACCTTC.

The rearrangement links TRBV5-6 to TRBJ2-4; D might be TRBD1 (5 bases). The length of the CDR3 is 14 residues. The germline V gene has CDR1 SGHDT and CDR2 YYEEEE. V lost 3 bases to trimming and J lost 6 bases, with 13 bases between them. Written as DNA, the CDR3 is TGTGCCAGCAGCTACCAGGGAAGGGGAAACATTCAGTACTTC. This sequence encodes CASSYQGRGNIQYF.

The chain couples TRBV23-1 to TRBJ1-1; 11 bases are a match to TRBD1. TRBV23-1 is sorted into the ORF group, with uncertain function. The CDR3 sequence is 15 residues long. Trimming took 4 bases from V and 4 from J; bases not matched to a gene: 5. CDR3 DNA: TGCGCCAGCAGTCGCCAGGACAGGGGGCCCACTGAAGCTTTCTTT. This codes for CASSRQDRGPTEAFF.

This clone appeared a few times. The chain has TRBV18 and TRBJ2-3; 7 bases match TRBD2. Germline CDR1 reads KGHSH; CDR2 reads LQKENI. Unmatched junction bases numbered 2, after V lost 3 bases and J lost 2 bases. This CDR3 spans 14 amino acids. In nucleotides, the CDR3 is TGTGCCAGCTCACCGGGACTAAACACAGATACGCAGTATTTT. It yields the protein CASSPGLNTDTQYF.

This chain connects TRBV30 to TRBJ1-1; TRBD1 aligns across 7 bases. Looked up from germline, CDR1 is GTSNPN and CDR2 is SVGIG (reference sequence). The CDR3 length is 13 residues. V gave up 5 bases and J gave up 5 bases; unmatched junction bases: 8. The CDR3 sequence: CAWEMDRSTEAFF. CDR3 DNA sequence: TGTGCCTGGGAGATGGACAGGAGTACTGAAGCTTTCTTT.

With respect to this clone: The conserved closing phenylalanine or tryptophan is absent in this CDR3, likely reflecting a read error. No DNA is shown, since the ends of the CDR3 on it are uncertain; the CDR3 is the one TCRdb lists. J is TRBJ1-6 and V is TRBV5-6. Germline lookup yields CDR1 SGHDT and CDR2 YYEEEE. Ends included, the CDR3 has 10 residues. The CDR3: CASRSTAPRG.

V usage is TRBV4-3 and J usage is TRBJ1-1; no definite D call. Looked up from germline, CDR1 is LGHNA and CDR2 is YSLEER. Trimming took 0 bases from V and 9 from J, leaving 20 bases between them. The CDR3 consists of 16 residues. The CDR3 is CASSQDFGILGSQAFF. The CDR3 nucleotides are TGCGCCAGCAGCCAAGATTTCGGGATTCTGGGATCCCAAGCTTTCTTT.

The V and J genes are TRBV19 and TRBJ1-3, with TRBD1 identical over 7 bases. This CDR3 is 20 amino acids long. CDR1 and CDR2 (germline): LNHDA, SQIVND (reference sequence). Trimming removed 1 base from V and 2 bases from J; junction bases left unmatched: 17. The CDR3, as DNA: TGTGCCAGTAGTATAGGTCCCCCGGGACAGCGCTGGATGGCTGGAAACACCATATATTTT. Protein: CASSIGPPGQRWMAGNTIYF.

Written as DNA, the CDR3 is TGTGCCAGCAGCCCGACGACGGACCAGGGAAAACTGTTTTTT. Amino acids: CASSPTTDQGKLFF. This chain links TRBV5-5 with TRBJ1-4, with a tentative D call TRBD1 (5 bases). V lost 4 bases, J lost 10 bases, and 17 bases lay in between. In germline, CDR1 is SGHKS, CDR2 YYEKEE (reference sequence). The CDR3 is made up of 14 amino acids.

This chain's CDR3 is CATSRQGQSTEAFF. CDR3 DNA: TGTGCCACCAGCAGACAGGGACAGAGCACTGAAGCTTTCTTT. V and J are TRBV15 and TRBJ1-1, with 7 positions matching TRBD1. CDR3 size: 14 residues. Germline values: CDR1 LNHNV, CDR2 YYDKDF (reference sequence). V gave up 2 bases and J gave up 4 bases; unmatched junction bases: 4.

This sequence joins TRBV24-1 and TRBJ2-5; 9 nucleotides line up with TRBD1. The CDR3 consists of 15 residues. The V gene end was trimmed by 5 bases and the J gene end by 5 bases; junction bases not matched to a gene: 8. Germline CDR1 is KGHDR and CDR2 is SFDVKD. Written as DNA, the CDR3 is TGTGCCACCAGTGGGGGACAGGGAGGAATGGAGACCCAGTACTTC. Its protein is CATSGGQGGMETQYF.

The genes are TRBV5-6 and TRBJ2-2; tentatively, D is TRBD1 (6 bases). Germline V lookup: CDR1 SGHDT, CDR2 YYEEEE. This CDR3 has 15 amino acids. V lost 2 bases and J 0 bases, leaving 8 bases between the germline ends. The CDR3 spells CASSLRTANTGELFF. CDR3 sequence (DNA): TGTGCCAGCAGCTTACGGACAGCGAACACCGGGGAGCTGTTTTTT.

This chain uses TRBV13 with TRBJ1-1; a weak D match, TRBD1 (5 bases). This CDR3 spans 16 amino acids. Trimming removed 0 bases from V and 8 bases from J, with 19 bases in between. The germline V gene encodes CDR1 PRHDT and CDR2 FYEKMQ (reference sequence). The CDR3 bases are TGTGCCAGCAGCTTAGGCGGGGGGGGTTTAGTGGTGGAAGCTTTCTTT. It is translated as CASSLGGGGLVVEAFF.

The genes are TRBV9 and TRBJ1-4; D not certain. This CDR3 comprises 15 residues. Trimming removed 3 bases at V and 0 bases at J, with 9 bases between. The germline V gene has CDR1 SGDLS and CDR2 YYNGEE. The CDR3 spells CASSARGATNEKLFF. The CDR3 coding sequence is TGTGCCAGCAGCGCCCGCGGAGCAACTAATGAAAAACTGTTTTTT. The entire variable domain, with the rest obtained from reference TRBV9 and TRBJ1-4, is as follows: DSGVTQTPKHLITATGQRVTLRCSPRSGDLSVYWYQQSLDQGLQFLIQYYNGEERAKGNILERFSAQQFPDLHSELNLSSLELGDSALYFCASSARGATNEKLFFGSGTQLSVL.

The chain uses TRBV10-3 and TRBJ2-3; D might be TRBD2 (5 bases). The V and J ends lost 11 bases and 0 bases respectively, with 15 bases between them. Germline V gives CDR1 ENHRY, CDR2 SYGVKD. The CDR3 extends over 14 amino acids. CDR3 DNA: TGTGCCGTGACGAGCGGTGCTAGCACAGATACGCAGTATTTT. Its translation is CAVTSGASTDTQYF.

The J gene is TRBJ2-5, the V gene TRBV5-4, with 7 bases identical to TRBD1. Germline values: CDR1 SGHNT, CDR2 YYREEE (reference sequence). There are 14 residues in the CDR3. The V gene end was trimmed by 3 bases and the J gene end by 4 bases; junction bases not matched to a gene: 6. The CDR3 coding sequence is TGTGCCAGCAGCTCGCCACAGGGGCGAGAGACCCAGTACTTC. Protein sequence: CASSSPQGRETQYF.

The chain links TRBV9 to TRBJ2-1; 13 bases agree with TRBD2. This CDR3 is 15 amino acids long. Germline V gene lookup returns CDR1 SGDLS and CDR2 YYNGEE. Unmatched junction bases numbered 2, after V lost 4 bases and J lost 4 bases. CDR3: CASSLGLAGYNEQFF. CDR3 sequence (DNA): TGTGCCAGCAGCTTGGGACTAGCGGGGTACAATGAGCAGTTCTTC.

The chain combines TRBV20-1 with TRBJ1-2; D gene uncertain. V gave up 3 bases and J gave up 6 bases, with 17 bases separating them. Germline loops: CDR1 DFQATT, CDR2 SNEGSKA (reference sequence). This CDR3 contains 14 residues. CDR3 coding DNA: TGCAGTGCTAGTCCCCAGAGTGCGGTAGATGGCTACACCTTC. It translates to CSASPQSAVDGYTF.

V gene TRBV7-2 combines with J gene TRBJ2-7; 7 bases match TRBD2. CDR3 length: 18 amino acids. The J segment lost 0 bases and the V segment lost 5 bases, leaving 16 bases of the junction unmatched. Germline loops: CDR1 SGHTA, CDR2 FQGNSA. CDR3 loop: CASSVSSGLKLSSYEQYF. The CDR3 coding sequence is TGTGCCAGCAGCGTCTCTAGCGGACTGAAATTAAGCTCCTACGAGCAGTACTTC.

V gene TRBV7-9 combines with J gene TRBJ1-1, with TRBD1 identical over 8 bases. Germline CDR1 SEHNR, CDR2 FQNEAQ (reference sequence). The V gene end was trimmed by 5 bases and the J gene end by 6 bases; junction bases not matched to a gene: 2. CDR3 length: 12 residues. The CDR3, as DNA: TGTGCCAGCAGCCCACAGGGGGCTGAAGCTTTCTTT. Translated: CASSPQGAEAFF.

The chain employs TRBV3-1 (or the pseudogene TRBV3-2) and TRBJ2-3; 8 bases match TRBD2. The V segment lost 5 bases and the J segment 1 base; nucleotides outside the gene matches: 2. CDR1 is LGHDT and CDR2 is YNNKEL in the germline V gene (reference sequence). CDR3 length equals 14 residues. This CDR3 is CASSAGGGTDTQYF. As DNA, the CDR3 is TGTGCCAGCAGCGCGGGGGGCGGCACAGATACGCAGTATTTT.

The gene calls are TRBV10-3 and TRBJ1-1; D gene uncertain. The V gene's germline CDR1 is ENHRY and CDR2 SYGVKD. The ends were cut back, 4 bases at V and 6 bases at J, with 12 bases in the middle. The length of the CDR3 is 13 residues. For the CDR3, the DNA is TGTGCCATCAGTGGGCAGTCCGGGGCTGAAGCTTTCTTT. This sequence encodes CAISGQSGAEAFF.

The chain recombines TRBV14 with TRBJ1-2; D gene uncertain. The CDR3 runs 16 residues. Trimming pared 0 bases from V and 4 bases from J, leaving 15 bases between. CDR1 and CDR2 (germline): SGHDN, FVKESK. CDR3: CASSQDGRAFGYGYTF. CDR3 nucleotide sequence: TGTGCCAGCAGCCAAGACGGGCGGGCCTTTGGCTATGGCTACACCTTC.

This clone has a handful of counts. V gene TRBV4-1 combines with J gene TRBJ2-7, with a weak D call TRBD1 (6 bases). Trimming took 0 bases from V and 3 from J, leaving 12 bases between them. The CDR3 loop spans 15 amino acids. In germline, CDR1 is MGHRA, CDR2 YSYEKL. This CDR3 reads CASSQDSTGFYEQYF. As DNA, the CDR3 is TGCGCCAGCAGCCAAGATTCGACAGGTTTCTACGAGCAGTACTTC.

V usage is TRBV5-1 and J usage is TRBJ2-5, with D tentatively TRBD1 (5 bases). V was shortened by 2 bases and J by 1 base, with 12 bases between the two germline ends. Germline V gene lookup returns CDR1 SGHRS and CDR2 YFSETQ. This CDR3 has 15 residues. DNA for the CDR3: TGCGCCAGCAGCTTTACAGGAATTTTCCAAGAGACCCAGTACTTC. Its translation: CASSFTGIFQETQYF.

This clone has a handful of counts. CDR3 loop: CASSVASGGGYEQYF. The CDR3, as DNA: TGTGCCAGCAGCGTAGCTTCGGGGGGAGGCTACGAGCAGTACTTC. The chain is built from TRBV9 and TRBJ2-7; 7 nucleotides match TRBD2. The junction had 6 bases not matched to a gene; V was cut back by 0 bases and J by 3 bases. CDR3 length: 15 residues. Germline values: CDR1 SGDLS, CDR2 YYNGEE.

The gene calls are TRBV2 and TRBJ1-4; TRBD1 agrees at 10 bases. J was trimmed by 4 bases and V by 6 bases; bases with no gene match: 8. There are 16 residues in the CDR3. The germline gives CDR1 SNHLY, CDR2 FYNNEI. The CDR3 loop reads CASRGDRGLYNEKLFF. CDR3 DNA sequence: TGTGCCAGCAGGGGGGACAGGGGTCTCTATAATGAAAAACTGTTTTTT.